This entry is about one T cell receptor beta chain. V was cut by 7 bases and J by 5 bases, with 14 bases left in between. This CDR3 is built from 12 residues. Germline lookup yields CDR1 GTSNPN and CDR2 SVGIG (reference sequence). The sample is drawn from a study of blood T cell repertoires in COVID-19. Study as a whole: Sample material is recorded as cDNA or gDNA derived from T cells, B-cell-depleted T cells, or PBMCs.

The repertoire was sequenced with immunoSEQ multiplex PCR; TCRdb's copy has only in-frame clones and lacks some. The sample has hundreds of thousands of clones, around 87% seen once; the top ten hold approximately 9.3%. The rearrangement links TRBV30 to TRBJ1-1; no clear D. Sequencing used PBMCs or T cells enriched from blood (not recorded which). This clonotype was obtained from a woman aged 50 to 60 who had recovered from COVID-19. This chain's CDR3 is CAYKAGKTEAFF. The CDR3 bases are TGTGCCTATAAGGCCGGGAAGACTGAAGCTTTCTTT.